The 20 T cell receptor beta chains listed next were all sequenced from one sample in a study of T cells in Graves' hyperthyroidism and ophthalmopathy. The investigators amplified TCR beta CDR3 regions from RNA transcripts. The TCR CDR3 first-round RT-PCR relied on the HTBI primer set. Using its own MiXCR run on the multiplex PCR reads, TCRdb lists one record per CDR3 protein. The table includes a few hundred thousand distinct CDR3 sequences, roughly 15% detected once. The specimen was blood. The receptors shown here come from a woman between 18 and 30 years old with Graves' hyperthyroidism.

This clonotype was observed at least ten times. The chain combines TRBV29-1 with TRBJ2-7, with TRBD2 identical over 7 bases. This CDR3 is 14 amino acids long. The V segment lost 4 bases and the J segment 1 base; nucleotides outside the gene matches: 7. Germline assignment: CDR1 SQVTM and CDR2 ANQGSEA. CDR3 nucleotides: TGCAGCGTTGCCCGGGGTAGCGGGTCCTACGAGCAGTACTTC. Its protein product is CSVARGSGSYEQYF.

This clonotype was detected only a few times. This rearrangement joins TRBV4-3 to TRBJ2-7, with D possibly matching TRBD2 (6 bases). V lost 2 bases and J 7 bases, leaving 21 bases between the germline ends. CDR1 is LGHNA, CDR2 YSLEER, per germline. The CDR3 contains 16 residues. In DNA, the CDR3 is TGCGCCAGCAGCCAAATTAATTTACTAGCTTCAGAAGAGCAGTACTTC. This translates into CASSQINLLASEEQYF.

The chain has TRBV7-3 and TRBJ2-2; tentatively, D is TRBD1 (6 bases). The CDR3 covers 14 residues. V was cut by 5 bases and J by 0 bases, with 7 bases left in between. Per the germline V gene, CDR1 is SGHTA and CDR2 is FQGTGA. The CDR3 coding sequence is TGTGCCAGCAGCAGGACAGCGAACACCGGGGAGCTGTTTTTT. Amino acids: CASSRTANTGELFF. Full variable domain (outside the CDR3, taken from reference TRBV7-3 and TRBJ2-2): GAGVSQTPSNKVTEKGKYVELRCDPISGHTALYWYRQSLGQGPEFLIYFQGTGAADDSGLPNDRFFAVRPEGSVSTLKIQRTERGDSAVYLCASSRTANTGELFFGEGSRLTVL.

This clonotype was counted at least ten times. The genes are TRBV28 and TRBJ2-7; D may be TRBD1 (7 bases). The ends were cut back, 11 bases at V and 5 bases at J, with 31 bases in the middle. CDR3 length: 17 amino acids. Germline assignment: CDR1 MDHEN and CDR2 SYDVKM. As DNA, the CDR3 is TGTGCCTCCTCTGGCGGGATTAACAGGGGCGAAGTCGACGAGCAGTACTTC. Its protein is CASSGGINRGEVDEQYF.

Remarks on this clonotype: This may stem from a read error, because a much larger clone lies one nucleotide away. The chain carries TRBV29-1 and TRBJ2-1; 11 bases are shared with TRBD2. The CDR3 covers 16 residues. The V and J ends lost 6 bases and 6 bases, in that order; junction bases with no gene match: 13. Germline V gene sequence: CDR1 SQVTM, CDR2 ANQGSEA. In DNA, the CDR3 is TGCAGCGTCGATAGTATCGGGACTAGCGGATCCAATGAGCAGTTCTTC. This sequence encodes CSVDSIGTSGSNEQFF.

On this clonotype itself: A clone one base away is much larger, so this may be a read error. The rearrangement uses TRBV6-1 and TRBJ2-7; TRBD2 matches 7 bases. V shed 7 bases, J shed 0 bases, and the junction held 9 bases outside the gene matches. CDR1 is MNHNS and CDR2 is SASEGT in the germline V gene. The CDR3 covers 15 residues. DNA for the CDR3: TGTGCCAGCACCCCGGGACTATCGGGCTCCTACGAGCAGTACTTC. Amino acids: CASTPGLSGSYEQYF.

The genes are TRBV9 and TRBJ2-1; D not certain. Trimming took 4 bases from V and 0 from J, leaving 17 bases between them. The CDR3 consists of 17 residues. Looked up from germline, CDR1 is SGDLS and CDR2 is YYNGEE. The CDR3: CASSPSYMESSYNEQFF. CDR3 DNA sequence: TGTGCCAGCAGCCCATCCTACATGGAGAGCTCCTACAATGAGCAGTTCTTC.

The chain is built from TRBV9 and TRBJ2-2, with TRBD2 identical over 11 bases. Germline V CDR1 and CDR2: SGDLS, YYNGEE. After removal of 3 bases from V and 4 bases from J, the junction contained 5 bases not matched to a gene. This CDR3 is built from 16 residues. The CDR3 loop is CASSASGTSGTGELFF. The DNA of the CDR3 is TGTGCCAGCAGCGCCTCCGGGACTAGCGGCACCGGGGAGCTGTTTTTT.

Concerning this clonotype itself: A much larger clonotype is one base distant, so this may be a read error. The chain carries TRBV30 and TRBJ1-2; D remains ambiguous. This CDR3 region has 13 residues. V was cut by 0 bases and J by 4 bases, with 9 bases left in between. Germline CDR1 is GTSNPN and CDR2 is SVGIG (reference sequence). This chain's CDR3 is CAWSVPGGYGYTF. The CDR3 DNA reads as TGTGCCTGGAGTGTACCCGGCGGCTATGGCTACACCTTC.

This clonotype was counted ten times or more. The chain links TRBV6-1 to TRBJ2-3; TRBD1 agrees at 9 bases. Losses at the gene ends were 6 bases for V and 4 bases for J; bases not matched to a gene: 8. The CDR3 covers 15 residues. CDR1 is MNHNS and CDR2 is SASEGT in the germline V gene. The CDR3 loop is CASRTGTGPADTQYF. The CDR3 nucleotides are TGTGCCAGCAGAACCGGGACAGGGCCCGCAGATACGCAGTATTTT.

This clonotype was detected a few times. This chain connects TRBV28 to TRBJ1-2; 7 nucleotides match TRBD1. The CDR3 has 15 amino acids. Trimming removed 1 base from V and 8 bases from J; junction bases left unmatched: 10. Per germline, CDR1 MDHEN and CDR2 SYDVKM. CDR3 bases: TGTGCCAGCAGTTTATTTCCCGGCCAGGGGGGAGGCTACACCTTC. It encodes CASSLFPGQGGGYTF.

The table lists this clonotype with many counts. V is TRBV6-1 and J is TRBJ1-6; D not resolved. The germline V and J ends were trimmed by 3 bases and 3 bases, with 9 bases remaining between them. The CDR3 sequence is 15 residues long. The germline gives CDR1 MNHNS, CDR2 SASEGT. The CDR3 DNA reads as TGTGCCAGCAGTGAGGAGCCAGACTATAATTCACCCCTCCACTTT. Translation gives CASSEEPDYNSPLHF.

This clonotype has ten or more counts. The gene calls are TRBV3-1 and TRBJ1-3; TRBD1 might be the D (5 bases). CDR3 length equals 15 residues. CDR1 and CDR2 from the germline V gene are LGHDT and YNNKEL (reference sequence). V dropped 2 bases and J dropped 2 bases, with 10 bases sitting between them. The CDR3 spells CASSQNQGPGNTIYF. The CDR3 region has the DNA TGTGCCAGCAGCCAAAATCAGGGTCCTGGAAACACCATATATTTT. Combining the CDR3 with reference TRBV3-1 and TRBJ1-3 gives the whole variable domain DTAVSQTPKYLVTQMGNDKSIKCEQNLGHDTMYWYKQDSKKFLKIMFSYNNKELIINETVPNRFSPKSPDKAHLNLHINSLELGDSAVYFCASSQNQGPGNTIYFGEGSWLTVV.

This clonotype was detected only a few times. The CDR3 coding sequence is TGTGCCACCAGGTCGTCGGGTGGGGAAGAGACCCAGTACTTC. The encoded protein is CATRSSGGEETQYF. The chain combines TRBV24-1 with TRBJ2-5; D unclear. Deletions cut 7 bases from V and 3 bases from J, with 14 bases between. CDR3 size: 14 residues. Looked up from germline, CDR1 is KGHDR and CDR2 is SFDVKD.

Ten or more counts support this clonotype. The chain recombines TRBV2 with TRBJ2-7; no firm D call. The length of the CDR3 is 11 residues. Trimming pared 5 bases from V and 3 bases from J, leaving 5 bases between. The germline V gene has CDR1 SNHLY and CDR2 FYNNEI. The CDR3 nucleotides are TGTGCCAGCAGTCGTCTCTACGAGCAGTACTTC. Translation gives CASSRLYEQYF.

Many counts were recorded for this clonotype. The V and J genes are TRBV29-1 and TRBJ1-5; no definite D call. V was clipped by 6 bases and J by 2 bases, with 11 bases between them. Germline V gives CDR1 SQVTM, CDR2 ANQGSEA. This CDR3 spans 13 amino acids. The CDR3 loop is CSVAPVGNQPQHF. The CDR3 DNA sequence: TGCAGCGTCGCGCCCGTCGGCAATCAGCCCCAGCATTTT.

The chain carries TRBV7-2 and TRBJ2-1, with TRBD2 matching 8 bases. With V trimmed by 2 bases and J by 16 bases, 7 bases remained unmatched. The V gene's germline CDR1 is SGHTA and CDR2 FQGNSA. CDR3 length: 12 residues. CDR3 sequence reads: CASSLPRSGSFF. In nucleotides, the CDR3 is TGTGCCAGCAGCTTACCAAGGAGCGGGAGTTTCTTC.

This clonotype was found a few times. The V and J genes are TRBV7-6 and TRBJ2-2, with D uncertain. The CDR3 is 12 amino acids. The V gene's germline CDR1 is SGHVS and CDR2 FNYEAQ. Trimming stripped 7 bases from V and 5 bases from J, with 8 bases between. CDR3 residues: CASKFRTGELFF. The CDR3 nucleotides read TGTGCCAGCAAGTTCCGGACCGGGGAGCTGTTTTTT.

This clonotype has only a few counts. The V call is TRBV7-6, the J call TRBJ2-1; D remains unclear. This CDR3 comprises 15 residues. Trimming took off 1 base at V and 1 base at J, with 8 bases between the two ends. The germline CDR1 and CDR2 sequences are SGHVS and FNYEAQ. This CDR3 reads CASSLGAESYNEQFF. The CDR3 nucleotides read TGTGCCAGCAGCTTAGGGGCAGAGTCCTACAATGAGCAGTTCTTC.

V gene TRBV19 combines with J gene TRBJ2-6; the match to TRBD1 covers 12 bases. V gave up 3 bases and J gave up 2 bases; unmatched junction bases: 2. The germline CDR1 and CDR2 sequences are LNHDA and SQIVND (reference sequence). The CDR3 is 17 amino acids. DNA for the CDR3: TGTGCCAGTAGTATGTGGGACAGGGGGCCTGGGGCCAACGTCCTGACTTTC. Amino acid sequence: CASSMWDRGPGANVLTF.